A single sample gave rise to the 14 T cell receptor beta chains below, sequenced in a study of Ad26.COV2.S vaccination and SARS-CoV-2 variants. Sample treatment: approximately 18 received Ad26.COV2.S at low or high dose, single or two shots; five or six received placebo; per-sample allocation not given. The study sampled participants on day 63 after the first vaccine or placebo injection. Profiling relied on immunoSEQ multiplex PCR, and the TCRdb table lists in-frame clones only, not all of them. The top ten clones hold 1.9% of a sample with around 320,000 clones, about 86% of them seen once. The specimen was peripheral blood, collected in a trial of Ad26.COV2.S vaccine versus placebo. Source of these receptors: a person aged 18-65 years who received the Ad26.COV2.S COVID-19 vaccine or a placebo.

The chain links TRBV7-2 to TRBJ2-7, with a weak D call TRBD1 (5 bases). In germline, CDR1 is SGHTA, CDR2 FQGNSA. Trimming removed 6 bases from V and 0 bases from J, with 12 bases in between. The CDR3 has 14 residues. The CDR3, as DNA: TGTGCCAGCAGACGGACACCTAGCTCCTACGAGCAGTACTTC. Amino acid sequence: CASRRTPSSYEQYF.

V usage is TRBV11-2 and J usage is TRBJ2-7; D gene unclear. The CDR3 is made up of 13 amino acids. The germline V gene encodes CDR1 SGHAT and CDR2 FQNNGV. Trimming removed 5 bases from V and 3 bases from J, with 11 bases in between. This CDR3 is CASSPDRFYEQYF. CDR3 in DNA: TGTGCCAGCAGCCCGGACCGGTTCTACGAGCAGTACTTC.

V and J are TRBV11-2 and TRBJ2-7, with 8 bases aligning to TRBD1. This CDR3 is 14 amino acids long. Per the germline V gene, CDR1 is SGHAT and CDR2 is FQNNGV. V lost 5 bases to trimming and J lost 3 bases; unmatched junction nucleotides: 6. CDR3 protein: CASSTRQGYYEQYF. The CDR3 bases are TGTGCCAGCAGCACTCGACAGGGGTACTACGAGCAGTACTTC.

The rearrangement links TRBV7-2 to TRBJ1-1, with D possibly TRBD1 on 5 matching bases. V was clipped by 2 bases and J by 2 bases, with 12 bases between them. The CDR3 extends over 15 amino acids. Germline V lookup: CDR1 SGHTA, CDR2 FQGNSA. The CDR3 coding sequence is TGTGCCAGCAGCTTAATGGGGCCCCGAAACACTGAAGCTTTCTTT. It codes for CASSLMGPRNTEAFF.

In its sample, this clone was seen once. The chain's CDR3 is CASSFVGNYGYTF. In DNA form, the CDR3 reads TGTGCCAGCAGTTTTGTGGGTAACTATGGCTACACCTTC. This chain uses TRBV12-3 or TRBV12-4 with TRBJ1-2; D ambiguous. The CDR3 loop spans 13 amino acids. Trimming removed 3 bases from V and 1 base from J, with 6 bases in between.

The rearrangement joins TRBV6-5 to TRBJ2-7; TRBD1 agrees at 8 bases. With V trimmed by 10 bases and J by 2 bases, 7 bases remained unmatched. Germline V CDR1 and CDR2: MNHEY, SVGAGI. This CDR3 is 13 amino acids long. CDR3 nucleotide sequence: TGTGCCACCGGAGAGGACAGGGCCTACGAGCAGTACTTC. This encodes CATGEDRAYEQYF.

This chain uses TRBV7-5 with TRBJ2-1; the D call of TRBD1 is as the table states it, not checked on the DNA. TRBV7-5 corresponds to a pseudogene. The CDR3 spans 11 residues. The CDR3 DNA sequence: TGTGTCAGAAGCTTAAAGACAGGGCGTTTCTTC. Protein: CVRSLKTGRFF.

This chain connects TRBV5-6 to TRBJ1-2, with 9 nucleotides matching TRBD1. Germline trimming cut 4 bases from V and 4 bases from J; bases unmatched to any gene: 5. This CDR3 has 14 amino acids. Germline V CDR1 and CDR2: SGHDT, YYEEEE. The CDR3 DNA sequence: TGTGCCAGCAGCCGCGACAGGGGGTTCTATGGCTACACCTTC. Its translation: CASSRDRGFYGYTF.

The chain recombines TRBV19 with TRBJ2-2; 7 bases agree with TRBD1. The germline CDR1 and CDR2 sequences are LNHDA and SQIVND (reference sequence). The V gene end was trimmed by 5 bases and the J gene end by 0 bases; junction bases not matched to a gene: 15. This CDR3 has 19 amino acids. This CDR3 reads CASSPPDRNARTNTGELFF. CDR3 DNA sequence: TGTGCCAGTAGTCCCCCGGACAGGAACGCAAGGACGAACACCGGGGAGCTGTTTTTT.

CDR3 nucleotides: TGTGCCAGCAGCTTCGGGACAGGGAGCTACGAGCAGTACTTC. It yields the protein CASSFGTGSYEQYF. V usage is TRBV7-8 and J usage is TRBJ2-7; 9 bases are shared with TRBD1. In germline, CDR1 is SGHVS, CDR2 FQNEAQ. CDR3 length: 14 amino acids. Trimming cost V 3 bases and J 3 bases; bases outside gene matches: 3.

V and J are TRBV9 and TRBJ1-5; D remains unclear. The germline V gene has CDR1 SGDLS and CDR2 YYNGEE. The CDR3 runs 15 residues. V lost 0 bases, J lost 0 bases, and 7 bases lay in between. The CDR3 coding sequence is TGTGCCAGCAGCGTAGGGAGGGATAGCAATCAGCCCCAGCATTTT. Amino acid sequence: CASSVGRDSNQPQHF. The full variable domain, rest sourced from reference TRBV9 and TRBJ1-5, is DSGVTQTPKHLITATGQRVTLRCSPRSGDLSVYWYQQSLDQGLQFLIQYYNGEERAKGNILERFSAQQFPDLHSELNLSSLELGDSALYFCASSVGRDSNQPQHFGDGTRLSIL.

This chain connects TRBV6-2 or TRBV6-3 to TRBJ1-5; D possibly corresponds to TRBD1 (6 bases). Looked up from germline, CDR1 is MNHEY and CDR2 is SVGEGT. V was clipped by 2 bases and J by 3 bases, with 26 bases between them. This CDR3 is 20 amino acids long. CDR3 amino acids: CASSYPRLQGGQLFNQPQHF. For the CDR3, the DNA is TGTGCCAGCAGTTACCCCCGGCTACAGGGCGGACAGCTATTCAATCAGCCCCAGCATTTT.

The chain recombines TRBV3-1 (or the pseudogene TRBV3-2) with TRBJ1-4, with a possible D match to TRBD1 (6 bases). Germline loops: CDR1 LGHDT, CDR2 YNNKEL (reference sequence). This CDR3 region has 17 residues. V was trimmed by 2 bases and J by 0 bases, leaving 13 bases between them. DNA of the CDR3: TGTGCCAGCAGCCAACGTAACAGGGTTACAACTAATGAAAAACTGTTTTTT. It specifies CASSQRNRVTTNEKLFF.

The chain links TRBV19 to TRBJ1-5; D may be TRBD1 (6 bases). The CDR3 is made up of 15 amino acids. The germline gives CDR1 LNHDA, CDR2 SQIVND (reference sequence). Trimming removed 4 bases from V and 1 base from J, with 11 bases in between. CDR3 sequence (DNA): TGTGCCAGTAGTACCTTCACAGGGAGCAATCAGCCCCAGCATTTT. Translation: CASSTFTGSNQPQHF.